This TCR beta chain comes out of a study of T cell changes during pregnancy in multiple sclerosis. The ends lost 4 bases at V and 4 bases at J; junction bases unmatched: 9. The CDR3 has 16 amino acids. CDR1 LNHDA and CDR2 SQIVND come from the germline V gene (reference sequence). Repertoires were generated with immunoSEQ multiplex PCR, while TCRdb's copy carries only in-frame clones and drops some. The sample has approximately 90,000 clones; less than 95% are singletons. The clonotype was recovered from a female donor with multiple sclerosis, enrolled in a pregnancy study. The chain employs TRBV19 and TRBJ2-3; TRBD1 aligns across 9 bases. Sequencing was performed on peripheral blood, taken before pregnancy. CDR3 nucleotides: TGTGCCAGTAGTACTGTTCCGACAGGGGGGGCAGATACGCAGTATTTT. It yields the protein CASSTVPTGGADTQYF. The full variable domain, completed using reference TRBV19 and TRBJ2-3, is DGGITQSPKYLFRKEGQNVTLSCEQNLNHDAMYWYRQDPGQGLRLIYYSQIVNDFQKGDIAEGYSVSREKKESFPLTVTSAQKNPTAFYLCASSTVPTGGADTQYFGPGTRLTVL.